These 3 T cell receptor beta chains were all obtained from the same sample, sequenced in a study of T cells in Graves' hyperthyroidism and ophthalmopathy. RNA transcripts gave rise to amplified TCR beta CDR3 regions. Initially, a first-round RT-PCR of the TCR CDR3 employed the HTBI primer set. TCRdb ran MiXCR on the multiplex PCR reads and lists one entry per CDR3 protein. This sample has 700,000 to 850,000 distinct CDR3 sequences; 30% to 40% occur once, and the top ten carry around 31%. Sequencing was done on a sample of blood. The receptors were gathered from a woman aged 40 to 50 with Graves' hyperthyroidism.

At least ten counts were recorded for this clonotype. The chain links TRBV7-3 to TRBJ1-1; D gene uncertain. Germline CDR1 and CDR2: SGHTA and FQGTGA. The CDR3 sequence is 14 residues long. V was pared by 1 base and J by 3 bases, with 9 bases between. The CDR3 region is CASSLKGLDTEAFF. The CDR3 DNA sequence: TGTGCCAGCAGCTTAAAGGGCCTTGACACTGAAGCTTTCTTT.

This clonotype occurred many times. The J gene is TRBJ1-4, the V gene TRBV7-2, with TRBD1 matching 8 bases. Germline-derived CDR1 and CDR2 are SGHTA and FQGNSA. J gave up 3 bases and V 6 bases, and 6 bases lay outside the gene matches. This CDR3 region has 15 residues. Here the CDR3 reads CASRTDRGANEKLFF. The CDR3 DNA follows: TGTGCCAGCAGGACCGACAGGGGAGCTAATGAAAAACTGTTTTTT.

The rearrangement joins TRBV7-9 to TRBJ1-5, with 9 bases identical to TRBD1. The CDR3 extends over 11 amino acids. In germline, CDR1 is SEHNR, CDR2 FQNEAQ (reference sequence). V lost 5 bases, J lost 13 bases, and 3 bases stayed unmatched. The DNA for the CDR3 is TGTGCCAGCAGCCAACAGGGGGCGCAGCATTTT. Residues: CASSQQGAQHF.